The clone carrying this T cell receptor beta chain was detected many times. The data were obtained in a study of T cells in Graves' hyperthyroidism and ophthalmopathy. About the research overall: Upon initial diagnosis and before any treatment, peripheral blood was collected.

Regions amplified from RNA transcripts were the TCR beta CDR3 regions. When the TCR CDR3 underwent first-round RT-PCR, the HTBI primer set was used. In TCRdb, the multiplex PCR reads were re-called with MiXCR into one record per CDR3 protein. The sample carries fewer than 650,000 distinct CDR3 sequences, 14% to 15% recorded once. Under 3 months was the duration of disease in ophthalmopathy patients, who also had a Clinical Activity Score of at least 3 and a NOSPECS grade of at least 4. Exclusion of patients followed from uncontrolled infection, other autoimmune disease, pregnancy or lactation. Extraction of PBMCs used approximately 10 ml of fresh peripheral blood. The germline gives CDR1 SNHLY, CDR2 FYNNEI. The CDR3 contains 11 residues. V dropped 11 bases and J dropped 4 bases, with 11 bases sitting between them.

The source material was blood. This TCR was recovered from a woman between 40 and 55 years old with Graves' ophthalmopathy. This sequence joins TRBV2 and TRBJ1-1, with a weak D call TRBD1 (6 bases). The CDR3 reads CAPRGGTEAFF. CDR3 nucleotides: TGTGCCCCAAGGGGGGGCACTGAAGCTTTCTTT.